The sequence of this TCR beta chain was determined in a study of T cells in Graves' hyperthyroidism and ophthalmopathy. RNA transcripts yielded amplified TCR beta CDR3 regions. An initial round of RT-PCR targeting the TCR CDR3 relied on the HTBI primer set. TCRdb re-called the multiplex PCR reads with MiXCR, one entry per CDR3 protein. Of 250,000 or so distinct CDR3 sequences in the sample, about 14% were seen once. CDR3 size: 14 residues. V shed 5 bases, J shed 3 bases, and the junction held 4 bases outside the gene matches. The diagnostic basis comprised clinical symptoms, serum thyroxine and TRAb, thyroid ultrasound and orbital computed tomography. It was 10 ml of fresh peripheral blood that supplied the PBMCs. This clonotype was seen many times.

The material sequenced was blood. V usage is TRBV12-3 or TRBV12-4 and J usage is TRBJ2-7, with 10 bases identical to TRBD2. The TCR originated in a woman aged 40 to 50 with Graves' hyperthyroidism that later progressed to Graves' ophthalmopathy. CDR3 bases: TGTGCCAGCAGTCCTAGCGGGAGCAGCTACGAGCAGTACTTC. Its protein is CASSPSGSSYEQYF.